These T cell receptor beta chains were read from a single sample in a study of T-cell reconstitution after alpha-beta-depleted transplantation in children. One entry per CDR3 protein, called by TCRdb with MiXCR from the PCR reads. The sample holds 250,000 or so distinct CDR3 sequences, roughly 8.2% seen once. The sequences come from PBMCs, mostly from graft donor cells, collected 180 days after TCRalphabeta/CD19-depleted stem cell transplant. The receptors derive from a male patient between 5 and 17 years old who had a stem cell transplant for acute lymphoblastic leukemia, so the T cells may come from the graft donor. CDR3s include the opening cysteine and the closing phenylalanine or tryptophan. The D gene is left open where the match is weak. Expanded clones get a size class; other rows say once, few or many, or leave the size out.

D: .
V: TRBV20-1
J: TRBJ1-2
size: many
length: 13
DNA: TGCAGTGCTAAGACCGGTTGGCCCGGTGGCTACACCTTC
CDR3: CSAKTGWPGGYTF

D: .
V: TRBV20-1
J: TRBJ1-1
size: .
length: 10
DNA: TGCAGTGCTAGTGCAGAGGGGGCTTTCTTT
CDR3: CSASAEGAFF

D: .
V: TRBV4-3
J: TRBJ2-1
size: many
length: 14
DNA: TGCGCCAGCAGCCAAGAAAAGGTCACAGGGTTTAAGTTCTTC
CDR3: CASSQEKVTGFKFF

D: .
V: TRBV12-3/TRBV12-4
J: TRBJ1-6
size: many
length: 13
DNA: TGTGCCAGCAGTTTAGGGTCGAATTCACCCCTCCACTTT
CDR3: CASSLGSNSPLHF

D: .
V: TRBV20-1
J: TRBJ2-7
size: many
length: 11
DNA: TGCAGTGCCGGAGTGGTGTACGAGCAGTACTTC
CDR3: CSAGVVYEQYF

D: .
V: TRBV7-9
J: TRBJ1-5
size: many
length: 14
DNA: TGTGCCAGCAGCCCCTACAATAGCAATCAGCCCCAGCATTTT
CDR3: CASSPYNSNQPQHF

D: .
V: TRBV7-9
J: TRBJ2-3
size: many
length: 15
DNA: TGTGCCAGCAGCTTTACCCTAGCGACCACAGATACGCAGTATTTT
CDR3: CASSFTLATTDTQYF

D: .
V: TRBV11-2
J: TRBJ2-7
size: many
length: 15
DNA: TGTGCCAGTCGAGACCCCGGCAGGGGCTGGTACGAGCAGTACTTC
CDR3: CASRDPGRGWYEQYF

D: TRBD2
V: TRBV6-4
J: TRBJ2-7
size: many
length: 14
DNA: TGTGCCAGCAGCCTAGCGGGAGGGACCTACGAGCAGTACTTC
CDR3: CASSLAGGTYEQYF

D: .
V: TRBV5-6
J: TRBJ1-1
size: .
length: 15
DNA: TGTGCCATGGCCCCCGGGGGCAGGGCGAACACTGAAGCTTTCTTT
CDR3: CAMAPGGRANTEAFF

D: TRBD1
V: TRBV5-1
J: TRBJ1-1
size: many
length: 15
DNA: TGCGCCAGCAGCTTGCCCGGACAGGGGGAGACTGAAGCTTTCTTT
CDR3: CASSLPGQGETEAFF

D: .
V: TRBV2
J: TRBJ2-7
size: many
length: 13
DNA: TGTGCCAGCAGTGAAGCAGGCCCCTACGAGCAGTACTTC
CDR3: CASSEAGPYEQYF

D: .
V: TRBV7-6
J: TRBJ2-7
size: many
length: 12
DNA: TGTGCCAGCAGCTCCCGCTCCTACGAGCAGTACTTC
CDR3: CASSSRSYEQYF

D: TRBD1
V: TRBV27
J: TRBJ1-2
size: many
length: 15
DNA: TGTGCCAGCAGTTGGGGACAGGGAATATTGTATGGCTACACCTTC
CDR3: CASSWGQGILYGYTF

D: .
V: TRBV20-1
J: TRBJ1-2
size: .
length: 12
DNA: TGCAGTGCGGGGGGTATCGGCTATGGCTACACCTTC
CDR3: CSAGGIGYGYTF

D: .
V: TRBV9
J: TRBJ2-3
size: .
length: 16
DNA: TGTGCCAGCGGAGGGGGGGGGGGACATGTCACAGATACGCAGTATTTT
CDR3: CASGGGGGHVTDTQYF

D: .
V: TRBV7-3
J: TRBJ2-3
size: many
length: 13
DNA: TGTGCCAGCAGCTTAACGATAAAGGATACGCAGTATTTT
CDR3: CASSLTIKDTQYF

D: .
V: TRBV20-1
J: TRBJ1-5
size: many
length: 12
DNA: TGCAGTGTAGAAAGCTTCAATCAGCCCCAGCATTTT
CDR3: CSVESFNQPQHF

D: .
V: TRBV20-1
J: TRBJ2-7
size: many
length: 13
DNA: TGCAGTGCTAGAGTACAGGGAAACTACGAGCAGTACTTC
CDR3: CSARVQGNYEQYF

D: .
V: TRBV27
J: TRBJ2-7
size: many
length: 18
DNA: TGTGCCAGCAGTCCCCGGACAGGAGGGACTAACCTAAGGTTTGAGCAGTACTTC
CDR3: CASSPRTGGTNLRFEQYF

D: TRBD2
V: TRBV6-2/TRBV6-3
J: TRBJ2-1
size: .
length: 15
DNA: TGTGCCAGCAGACCCGGGACTAGGTCAGTTCCTGAGCAGTTCTTC
CDR3: CASRPGTRSVPEQFF

D: TRBD2
V: TRBV20-1
J: TRBJ2-3
size: many
length: 17
DNA: TGCAGTGCTAGAGATAAGGGGCGGGAGGGGGACACAGATACGCAGTATTTT
CDR3: CSARDKGREGDTDTQYF

D: .
V: TRBV20-1
J: TRBJ2-5
size: many
length: 11
DNA: TGCAGTGCTCTCCTGGAGGAGACCCAGTACTTC
CDR3: CSALLEETQYF

D: TRBD2
V: TRBV12-3/TRBV12-4
J: TRBJ2-3
size: many
length: 17
DNA: TGTGCCAGCAGTTTAGCGCCGGGACTAGCGGGAGCAGATACGCAGTATTTT
CDR3: CASSLAPGLAGADTQYF